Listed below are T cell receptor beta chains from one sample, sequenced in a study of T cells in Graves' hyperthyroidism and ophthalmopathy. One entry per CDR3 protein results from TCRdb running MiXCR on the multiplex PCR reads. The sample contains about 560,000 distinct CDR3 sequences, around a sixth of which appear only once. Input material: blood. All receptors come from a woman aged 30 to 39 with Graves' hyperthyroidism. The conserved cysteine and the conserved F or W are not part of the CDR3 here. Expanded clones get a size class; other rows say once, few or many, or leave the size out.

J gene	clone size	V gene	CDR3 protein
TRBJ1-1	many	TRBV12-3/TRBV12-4	ASRKGDGIGAEAF
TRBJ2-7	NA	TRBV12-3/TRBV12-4	ASSLVGRGSPSSYEQY
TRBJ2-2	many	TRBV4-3	ASSQVSPSGGELF
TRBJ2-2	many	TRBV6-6	ASSYSNVNTGELF
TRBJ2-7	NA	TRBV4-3	ASSQETPGEQY
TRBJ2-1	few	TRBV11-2	ASSLGPSDEQF
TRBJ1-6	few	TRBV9	ASSRSYNSPLH
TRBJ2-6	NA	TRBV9	ASSVEGAGANVLT
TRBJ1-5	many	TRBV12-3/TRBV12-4	ASSSLTGYNQPQH
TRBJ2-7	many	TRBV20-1	SARVPGRWSNGQY
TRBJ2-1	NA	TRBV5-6	ASSLGEKYNEQF
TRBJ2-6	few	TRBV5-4	ASSLAQGSGANVLT
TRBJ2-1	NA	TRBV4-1	ASSRDSGPYNEQF
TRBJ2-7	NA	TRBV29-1	SVGPRGGYEQY
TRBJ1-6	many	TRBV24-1	ATSDSGTVNSPLH
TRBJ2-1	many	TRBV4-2	ASSSGTTNEQF
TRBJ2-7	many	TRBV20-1	SAPGLRLYEQY
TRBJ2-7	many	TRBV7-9	ASSLGGLGAGQY
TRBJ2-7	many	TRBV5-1	ASSSGTSRSAEQY
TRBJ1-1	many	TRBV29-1	SVEDRDLGAEAF
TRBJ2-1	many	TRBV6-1	ASRLIAGEYNEQF
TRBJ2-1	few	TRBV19	ASSPRLAGLHNEQF
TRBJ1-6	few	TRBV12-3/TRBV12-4	ASSLFRGNSPLH
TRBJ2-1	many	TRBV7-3	ASSLTSLANEQF
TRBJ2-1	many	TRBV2	ASRTTGATYNEQF
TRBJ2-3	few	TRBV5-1	ASSLAVSRTDTQY
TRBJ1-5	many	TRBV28	ASSRRTGINQPQH
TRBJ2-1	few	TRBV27	ATTPLRTSGPSYNEQF
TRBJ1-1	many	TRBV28	ASSFRLTSMNTEAF
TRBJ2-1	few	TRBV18	ASSPGLAGEWDEQF
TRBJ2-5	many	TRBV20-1	SAGLGTGEETQY
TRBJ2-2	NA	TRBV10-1	ASNGGQNTGELF
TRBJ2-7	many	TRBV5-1	ASTGNNEQY
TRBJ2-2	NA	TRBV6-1	ASNEWDGYTGELF
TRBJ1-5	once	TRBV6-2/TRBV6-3	ASSQGQPQH
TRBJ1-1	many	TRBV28	ASSFGGAILDTEAF
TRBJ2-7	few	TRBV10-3	AISPRDRDSYEQY
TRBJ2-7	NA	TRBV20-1	SASGGLLSEQY
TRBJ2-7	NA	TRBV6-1	ATTPGGSYEQY
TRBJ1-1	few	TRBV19	ASSITGQGSITEAF
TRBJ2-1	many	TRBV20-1	SARGRGTNNEQF
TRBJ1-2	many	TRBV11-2	ASSTYKQETFGYT
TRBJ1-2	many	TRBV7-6	ASSLAPDYGYT
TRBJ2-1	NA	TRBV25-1	ASSEGVIGGLRSYNEQF
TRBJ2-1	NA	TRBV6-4	ASSETGLAGRNEQF
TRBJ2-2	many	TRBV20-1	SAEKRNTGELF
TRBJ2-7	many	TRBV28	ASSLDGTDTYEQY
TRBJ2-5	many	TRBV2	ASSVNAGQKTQY
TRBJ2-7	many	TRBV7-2	ASSFPGTSGSKTYEQY